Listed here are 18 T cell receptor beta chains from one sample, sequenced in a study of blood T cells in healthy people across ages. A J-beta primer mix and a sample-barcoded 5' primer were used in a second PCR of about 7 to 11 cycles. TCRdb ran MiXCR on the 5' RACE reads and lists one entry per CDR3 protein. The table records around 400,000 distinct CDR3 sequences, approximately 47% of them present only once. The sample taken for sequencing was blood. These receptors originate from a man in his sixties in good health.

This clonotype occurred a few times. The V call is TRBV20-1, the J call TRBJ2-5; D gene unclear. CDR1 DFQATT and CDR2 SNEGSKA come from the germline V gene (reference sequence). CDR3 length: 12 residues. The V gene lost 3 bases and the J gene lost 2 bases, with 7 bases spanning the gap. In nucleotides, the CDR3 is TGCAGTGCTAGGGAAGGGCAAGAGACCCAGTACTTC. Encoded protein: CSAREGQETQYF.

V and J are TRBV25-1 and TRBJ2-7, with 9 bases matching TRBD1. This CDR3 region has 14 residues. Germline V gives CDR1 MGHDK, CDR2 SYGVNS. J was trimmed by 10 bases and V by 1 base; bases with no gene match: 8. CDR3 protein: CASSELGQGVNQYF. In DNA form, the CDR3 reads TGTGCCAGCAGTGAATTGGGACAGGGAGTAAATCAGTACTTC.

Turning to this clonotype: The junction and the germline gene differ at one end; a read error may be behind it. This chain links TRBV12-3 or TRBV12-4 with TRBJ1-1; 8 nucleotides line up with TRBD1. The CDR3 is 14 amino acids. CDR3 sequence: CASSRNAGGTESFF. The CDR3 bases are TGTGCCAGCAGTCGAAACGCAGGGGGCACTGAATCTTTCTTT.

CDR3 bases: TGTGCCAGCAGCTTCGGGGGGGGTAGGGAGACCCAGTACTTC. It codes for CASSFGGGRETQYF. The chain recombines TRBV11-3 with TRBJ2-5, with 8 bases fitting TRBD2. J lost 5 bases, V lost 3 bases, and 5 bases had no gene match. Germline lookup yields CDR1 SGHNT and CDR2 YENEEA. The CDR3 is 14 amino acids. Full variable domain (remainder filled in from reference TRBV11-3 and TRBJ2-5): EAGVVQSPRYKIIEKKQPVAFWCNPISGHNTLYWYLQNLGQGPELLIRYENEEAVDDSQLPKDRFSAERLKGVDSTLKIQPAELGDSAVYLCASSFGGGRETQYFGPGTRLLVL.

This CDR3 reads CASSLSGLDYGYTF. CDR3 coding DNA: TGTGCCAGCAGCTTATCCGGTTTGGACTATGGCTACACCTTC. This chain joins TRBV7-8 and TRBJ1-2; D gene unclear. Germline V gene lookup returns CDR1 SGHVS and CDR2 FQNEAQ. The V end was cut by 2 bases, the J end by 3 bases, with 10 bases between. The CDR3 has 14 amino acids.

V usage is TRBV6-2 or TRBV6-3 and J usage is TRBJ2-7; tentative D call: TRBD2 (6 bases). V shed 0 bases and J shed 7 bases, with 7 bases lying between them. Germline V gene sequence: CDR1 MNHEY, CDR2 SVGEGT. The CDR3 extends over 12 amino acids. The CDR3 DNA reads TGTGCCAGCAGTTACTCAGGGAGGGAGCAGTACTTC. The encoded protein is CASSYSGREQYF.

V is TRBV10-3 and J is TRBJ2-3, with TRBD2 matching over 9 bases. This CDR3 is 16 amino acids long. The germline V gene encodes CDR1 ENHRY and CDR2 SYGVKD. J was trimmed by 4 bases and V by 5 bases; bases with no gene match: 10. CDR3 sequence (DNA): TGTGCCATCAGTCCGGAAAGCGGGGGGCCCCCAGATACGCAGTATTTT. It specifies CAISPESGGPPDTQYF.

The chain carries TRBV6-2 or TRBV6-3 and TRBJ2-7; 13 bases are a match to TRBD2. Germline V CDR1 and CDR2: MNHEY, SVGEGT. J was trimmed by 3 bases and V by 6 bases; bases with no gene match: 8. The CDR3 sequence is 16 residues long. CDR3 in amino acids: CASSSPTSGRGYEQYF. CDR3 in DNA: TGTGCCAGCAGCTCCCCCACTAGCGGGAGGGGCTACGAGCAGTACTTC.

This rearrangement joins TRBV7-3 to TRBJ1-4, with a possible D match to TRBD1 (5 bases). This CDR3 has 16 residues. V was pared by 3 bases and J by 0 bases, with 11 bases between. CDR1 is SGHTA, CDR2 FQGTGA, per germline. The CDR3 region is CASSFPTEATNEKLFF. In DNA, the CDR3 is TGTGCCAGCAGCTTCCCGACAGAGGCAACTAATGAAAAACTGTTTTTT. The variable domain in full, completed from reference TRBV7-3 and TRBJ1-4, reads GAGVSQTPSNKVTEKGKYVELRCDPISGHTALYWYRQSLGQGPEFLIYFQGTGAADDSGLPNDRFFAVRPEGSVSTLKIQRTERGDSAVYLCASSFPTEATNEKLFFGSGTQLSVL.

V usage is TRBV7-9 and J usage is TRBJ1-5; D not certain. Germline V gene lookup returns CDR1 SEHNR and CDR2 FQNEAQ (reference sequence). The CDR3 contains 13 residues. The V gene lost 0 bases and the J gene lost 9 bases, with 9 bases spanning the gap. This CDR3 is CASSLAPSRPQHF. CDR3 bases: TGTGCCAGCAGCTTAGCGCCGAGTCGGCCCCAGCATTTT.

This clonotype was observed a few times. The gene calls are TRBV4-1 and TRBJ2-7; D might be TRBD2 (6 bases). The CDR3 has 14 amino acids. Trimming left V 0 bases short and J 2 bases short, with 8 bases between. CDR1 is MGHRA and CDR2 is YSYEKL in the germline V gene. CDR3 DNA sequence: TGCGCCAGCAGCCAAGAGGAGGGTCCCTACGAGCAGTACTTC. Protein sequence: CASSQEEGPYEQYF.

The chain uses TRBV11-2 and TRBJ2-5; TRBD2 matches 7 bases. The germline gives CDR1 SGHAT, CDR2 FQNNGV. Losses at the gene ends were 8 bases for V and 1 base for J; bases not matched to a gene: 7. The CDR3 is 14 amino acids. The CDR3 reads CASGRRGIQETQYF. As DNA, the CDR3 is TGTGCCAGCGGACGGCGGGGGATCCAAGAGACCCAGTACTTC. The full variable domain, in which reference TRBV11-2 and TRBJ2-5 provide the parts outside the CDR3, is EAGVAQSPRYKIIEKRQSVAFWCNPISGHATLYWYQQILGQGPKLLIQFQNNGVVDDSQLPKDRFSAERLKGVDSTLKIQPAKLEDSAVYLCASGRRGIQETQYFGPGTRLLVL.

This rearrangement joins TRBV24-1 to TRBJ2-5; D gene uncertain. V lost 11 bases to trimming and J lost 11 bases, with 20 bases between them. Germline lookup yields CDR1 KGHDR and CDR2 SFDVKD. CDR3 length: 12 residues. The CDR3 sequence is CAIQNLRNEQYF. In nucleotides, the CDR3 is TGTGCCATCCAAAACCTCCGCAATGAGCAGTACTTC.

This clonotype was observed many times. This CDR3 reads CSVSPGTGHEQYF. In nucleotides, the CDR3 is TGCAGCGTTTCCCCCGGGACTGGCCACGAGCAGTACTTC. V and J are TRBV29-1 and TRBJ2-7, with a weak D call TRBD2 (6 bases). Germline V gene lookup returns CDR1 SQVTM and CDR2 ANQGSEA. V lost 5 bases and J lost 5, with 16 bases in between. This CDR3 spans 13 amino acids.

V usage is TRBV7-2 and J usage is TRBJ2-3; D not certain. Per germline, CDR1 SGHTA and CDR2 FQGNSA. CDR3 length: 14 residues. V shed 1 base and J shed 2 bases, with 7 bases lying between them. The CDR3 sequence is CASSLGGITDTQYF. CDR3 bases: TGTGCCAGCAGCTTAGGAGGAATCACAGATACGCAGTATTTT.

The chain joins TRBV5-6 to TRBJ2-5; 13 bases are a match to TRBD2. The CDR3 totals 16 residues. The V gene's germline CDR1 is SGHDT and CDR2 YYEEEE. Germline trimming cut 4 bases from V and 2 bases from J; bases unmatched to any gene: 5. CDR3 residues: CASSLRTSGSQETQYF. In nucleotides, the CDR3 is TGTGCCAGCAGCCTCCGGACTAGCGGGAGTCAAGAGACCCAGTACTTC.

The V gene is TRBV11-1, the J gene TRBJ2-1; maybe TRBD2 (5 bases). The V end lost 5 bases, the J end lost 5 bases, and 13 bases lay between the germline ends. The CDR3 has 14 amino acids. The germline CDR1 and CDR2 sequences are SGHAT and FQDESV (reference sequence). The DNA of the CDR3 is TGTGCCAGCAGCGAAGTCCGGGGTAACAATGAGCAGTTCTTC. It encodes CASSEVRGNNEQFF.

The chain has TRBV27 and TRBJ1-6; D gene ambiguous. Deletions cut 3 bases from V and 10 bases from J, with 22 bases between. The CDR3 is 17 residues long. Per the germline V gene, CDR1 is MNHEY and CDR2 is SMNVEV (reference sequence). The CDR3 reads CASSFLPPRDGGSPLHF. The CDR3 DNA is TGTGCCAGCAGTTTTCTCCCCCCCCGGGATGGAGGATCACCCCTCCACTTT.